The rows below give T cell receptor beta chains drawn from one sample of a study of blood T cell repertoires in COVID-19. Sequenced by immunoSEQ multiplex PCR; TCRdb stores in-frame clones only, minus some. The sample consists of under 300,000 clones, 82% of them appearing once. Sequences were obtained from peripheral blood. These receptors were taken from a woman of 80 years or more with active or convalescent COVID-19. Each CDR3 is given with its conserved first and last residue. The D gene is left open where the match is weak. Not every row has a clone size; where given, it reads once, few, many or a size class.

V,D,J,size,CDR3,DNA
TRBV5-5,TRBD1,TRBJ1-6,NA,CASSSSAGTGFSPLHF,TGTGCCAGCAGCTCATCAGCCGGGACAGGGTTTTCACCCCTCCACTTT
TRBV19,NA,TRBJ1-6,NA,CASSISRVDSPLHF,TGTGCCAGTAGTATATCCAGGGTTGACTCACCCCTCCACTTT
TRBV30,TRBD1,TRBJ1-6,NA,CAWRATLTGVGSPLHF,TGTGCCTGGAGGGCAACGTTAACAGGGGTTGGCTCACCCCTCCACTTT
TRBV9,TRBD1,TRBJ1-2,NA,CASSVDPGGGYGYTF,TGTGCCAGCAGCGTAGATCCAGGGGGTGGCTATGGCTACACCTTC
TRBV15,TRBD1,TRBJ2-2,NA,CATSRGGQGNTGELFF,TGTGCCACCAGCAGAGGGGGACAGGGTAACACCGGGGAGCTGTTTTTT
TRBV7-9,NA,TRBJ2-7,few,CASSLAGEGPYEQYF,TGTGCCAGCAGCTTAGCCGGGGAAGGGCCCTACGAGCAGTACTTC
TRBV7-2,NA,TRBJ2-1,NA,CASSPGVTRYQQFF,TGTGCCAGCAGCCCCGGAGTCACCCGGTACCAGCAGTTCTTC
TRBV5-1,NA,TRBJ2-5,NA,CASSARGAETQYF,TGCGCCAGCAGCGCCCGGGGGGCGGAGACCCAGTACTTC
TRBV24-1,NA,TRBJ2-6,NA,CATSDPARAGANVLTF,TGTGCCACCAGTGACCCGGCCAGGGCTGGGGCCAACGTCCTGACTTTC
TRBV7-2,NA,TRBJ1-2,NA,CASSLPGAWGYTF,TGTGCCAGCAGCTTACCAGGGGCGTGGGGCTACACCTTC
TRBV18,TRBD1,TRBJ1-1,once,CASSRQGEVTEAFF,TGTGCCAGCTCAAGACAGGGGGAGGTCACTGAAGCTTTCTTT
TRBV9,TRBD1,TRBJ2-3,NA,CASTQSTGGIGQQYF,TGTGCCAGCACCCAATCGACAGGGGGCATCGGACAGCAGTATTTT
TRBV10-2,NA,TRBJ1-5,NA,CASRVSRAVNQPQHF,TGCGCCAGCAGGGTATCCAGGGCCGTCAATCAGCCCCAGCATTTT
TRBV6-6,NA,TRBJ1-1,NA,CASSYSEQGKAFF,TGTGCCAGCAGTTACTCGGAACAGGGAAAAGCTTTCTTT
TRBV19,NA,TRBJ1-4,NA,CASSSNRVANEKLFF,TGTGCCAGTAGCTCCAACAGGGTGGCTAATGAAAAACTGTTTTTT
TRBV5-6,TRBD2,TRBJ2-1,once,CASSFGTSGKFF,TGTGCCAGCAGCTTTGGGACTAGCGGGAAGTTCTTC
TRBV6-5,NA,TRBJ1-5,once,CASREGYSNQPQHF,TGTGCCAGCAGAGAGGGTTATAGCAATCAGCCCCAGCATTTT
TRBV27,NA,TRBJ2-7,few,CASSSRLTGPYEQYF,TGTGCCAGCAGTTCGCGATTGACAGGACCCTACGAGCAGTACTTC
TRBV2,TRBD1,TRBJ1-2,NA,CASILDRGLSGYTF,TGTGCCAGCATCTTAGACAGGGGGCTCTCTGGCTACACCTTC
TRBV28,TRBD1,TRBJ1-5,NA,CASTGTGTVQPQHF,TGTGCCAGCACCGGGACAGGGACGGTTCAGCCCCAGCATTTT
TRBV7-9,TRBD1,TRBJ1-1,NA,CASSLSGQSNTEAFF,TGTGCCAGCAGCTTATCGGGACAGTCGAACACTGAAGCTTTCTTT
TRBV28,NA,TRBJ2-3,NA,CASSPRGLGRSTDTQYF,TGTGCCAGCAGTCCCCGCGGATTAGGCCGCAGCACAGATACGCAGTATTTT
TRBV7-8,TRBD2,TRBJ2-1,NA,CASSTAASSGSGVEQFF,TGTGCCAGCAGCACCGCAGCATCTAGCGGGAGCGGGGTTGAGCAGTTCTTC
TRBV7-7,TRBD1,TRBJ2-1,few,CASSKTTGHEQFF,TGTGCCAGCAGCAAGACGACAGGGCATGAGCAGTTCTTC
TRBV28,NA,TRBJ1-4,NA,CASSGHSRREKLFF,TGTGCCAGCAGCGGACATTCCCGGCGTGAAAAACTGTTTTTT
TRBV28,NA,TRBJ1-5,NA,CASRVGGRSNQPQHF,TGTGCCAGCAGGGTCGGGGGGCGAAGCAATCAGCCCCAGCATTTT
TRBV10-1,TRBD1,TRBJ2-2,once,CASSLGQGNTGELFF,TGCGCCAGCAGTCTGGGACAGGGCAACACCGGGGAGCTGTTTTTT
TRBV7-7,TRBD1,TRBJ2-5,few,CASSSGTAAQETQYF,TGTGCTAGCAGCTCCGGGACAGCGGCACAAGAGACCCAGTACTTC
TRBV4-1,NA,TRBJ2-5,NA,CASSQDGSGEETQYF,TGCGCCAGCAGCCAAGATGGTTCAGGGGAAGAGACCCAGTACTTC
TRBV28,NA,TRBJ2-1,once,CASSLVGNEQFF,TGTGCCAGCAGTTTGGTCGGTAATGAGCAGTTCTTC
TRBV6-1,NA,TRBJ1-5,NA,CASSDSGIQPQHF,TGTGCCAGCAGTGACAGCGGGATCCAGCCCCAGCATTTT
TRBV9,NA,TRBJ1-2,NA,CASSVRQGTNYGYTF,TGTGCCAGCAGCGTACGGCAGGGCACTAACTATGGCTACACCTTC
TRBV30,NA,TRBJ2-6,NA,CAWGEGAGANVLTF,TGTGCCTGGGGGGAGGGGGCCGGGGCCAACGTCCTGACTTTC
TRBV18,TRBD1,TRBJ1-1,NA,CASSQNGQGMNTEAFF,TGTGCCAGCTCACAGAACGGACAGGGAATGAACACTGAAGCTTTCTTT
TRBV3-1/TRBV3-2,NA,TRBJ2-7,NA,CASSPRGTYEQYF,TGTGCCAGCAGCCCTAGAGGGACCTACGAGCAGTACTTC
TRBV19,NA,TRBJ2-7,few,CASNKRAGTYEQYF,TGTGCCAGTAACAAGAGGGCGGGGACCTACGAGCAGTACTTC
TRBV7-9,NA,TRBJ1-2,NA,CASSLEDRGYTF,TGTGCCAGCAGCTTAGAAGACAGGGGCTACACCTTC
TRBV7-2,TRBD1,TRBJ1-1,NA,CASSLTPWTGSTEAFF,TGTGCCAGCAGCTTGACCCCGTGGACAGGTTCCACTGAAGCTTTCTTT
TRBV19,NA,TRBJ1-2,few,CASSMVSGVTYGYTF,TGTGCCAGTAGTATGGTCTCGGGGGTCACCTATGGCTACACCTTC